The T cell receptor beta chain described here comes from a study of shared clonotypes between healthy human individuals. CDR1 is MNHNS and CDR2 is SASEGT in the germline V gene. The V gene lost 2 bases and the J gene lost 4 bases, with 6 bases spanning the gap. There are 13 residues in the CDR3. Generated by immunoSEQ multiplex PCR, the TCRdb table keeps only in-frame clones and is missing some. Of 1,400,000 or so clones listed, approximately 98.5% are singletons. Splitting of CD4+ cells produced CD45RA+ naive and CD45RA-negative memory subsets. Sequencing was performed on naive CD4+ T cells sorted from blood. Subset of the sample: CD45RA+ positively selected. This chain joins TRBV6-1 and TRBJ1-5; no clear D gene. The receptor was isolated from a man younger than 45 in good health. CDR3 sequence reads: CASSETRNQPQHF. CDR3 DNA: TGTGCCAGCAGTGAAACGCGGAATCAGCCCCAGCATTTT.